Each of the 14 T cell receptor beta chains below was sequenced from the same sample in a study of read filtering for tumor transcriptome and immune sequencing. The library was built from approximately 400 ng RNA with molecular barcoded adaptors for alpha/delta and beta/gamma chains. TCRdb independently ran MiXCR on the reads; one entry per CDR3 protein. Of over 45,000 distinct CDR3 sequences in the sample, under 25% were seen once. The source material was a population of CD138-negative cells sorted from bone marrow. These TCRs come from a donor aged 40 or older with multiple myeloma.

Only a few counts were recorded for this clonotype. This chain connects TRBV29-1 to TRBJ1-2; 10 positions agree with TRBD1. The germline V gene has CDR1 SQVTM and CDR2 ANQGSEA. The CDR3 has 13 amino acids. The trim removed 7 bases at V and 8 bases at J, leaving 10 bases unmatched. CDR3 amino acids: CSAETGTGAGYTF. The CDR3 coding sequence is TGCAGCGCCGAGACCGGGACAGGGGCCGGCTACACCTTC.

This chain joins TRBV5-1 and TRBJ2-2; 12 bases align to TRBD2. This CDR3 comprises 17 residues. CDR1 and CDR2 from the germline V gene are SGHRS and YFSETQ. V was pared by 4 bases and J by 7 bases, with 11 bases of the junction left unmatched. The CDR3: CASSPYLAGGPVGELFF. The DNA for the CDR3 is TGCGCCAGCAGCCCATATCTAGCGGGAGGGCCGGTCGGGGAGCTGTTTTTT.

This clonotype has ten or more counts. Here the CDR3 DNA reads TGTGCCAGCACTGGACAGCCCAATCAGCCCCAGCATTTT. As protein: CASTGQPNQPQHF. This chain connects TRBV2 to TRBJ1-5; tentative D call: TRBD1 (6 bases). V dropped 7 bases and J dropped 3 bases, with 10 bases sitting between them. Per the germline V gene, CDR1 is SNHLY and CDR2 is FYNNEI. The CDR3 has 13 residues.

This clonotype was counted ten times or more. The chain links TRBV7-9 to TRBJ1-6; 7 bases match TRBD1. V was clipped by 5 bases and J by 7 bases; unmatched bases: 8. The CDR3 covers 15 residues. Looked up from germline, CDR1 is SEHNR and CDR2 is FQNEAQ (reference sequence). The CDR3 spells CASSPRDSSNSPLHF. The CDR3 coding sequence is TGTGCCAGCAGCCCCAGGGACAGCAGCAATTCACCCCTCCACTTT.

This clonotype has a count of ten or more. The V call is TRBV29-1, the J call TRBJ2-3; 7 positions agree with TRBD2. From germline, CDR1 is SQVTM and CDR2 ANQGSEA. Trimming removed 4 bases from V and 0 bases from J; junction bases left unmatched: 4. This CDR3 has 14 residues. CDR3 residues: CSVGGGTSTDTQYF. The DNA of the CDR3 is TGCAGCGTTGGGGGGGGGACTAGCACAGATACGCAGTATTTT.

J is TRBJ2-7 and V is TRBV12-3 or TRBV12-4, with D possibly being TRBD2 (7 bases). The CDR3 has 15 residues. V was trimmed by 4 bases and J by 6 bases, leaving 19 bases between them. CDR3: CASSSAEGGRVEQYF. CDR3 nucleotide sequence: TGTGCCAGCAGTTCGGCGGAAGGGGGGAGGGTCGAGCAGTACTTC.

A note on this clonotype: Since a far larger clone is one base different, this is likely a read error. The rearrangement joins TRBV7-2 to TRBJ2-1; D not certain. V lost 8 bases to trimming and J lost 5 bases, with 13 bases between them. The length of the CDR3 is 13 residues. Germline loops: CDR1 SGHTA, CDR2 FQGNSA. The CDR3 nucleotides are TGTGCCAGCGGTTTCATGAGGAACAATGAGCAGTTCTTC. Encoded protein: CASGFMRNNEQFF.

This clonotype has a count of ten or more. V gene TRBV6-1 combines with J gene TRBJ2-6, with D tentatively TRBD2 (5 bases). The V gene's germline CDR1 is MNHNS and CDR2 SASEGT. Deletions cut 6 bases from V and 3 bases from J, with 12 bases between. The CDR3 spans 15 residues. CDR3 loop: CASRDLGIGANVLTF. CDR3 in DNA: TGTGCCAGCAGGGACTTGGGAATTGGGGCCAACGTCCTGACTTTC.

The table lists this clonotype with many counts. The chain employs TRBV18 and TRBJ2-1; D is ambiguous. V lost 3 bases and J 8 bases, leaving 11 bases between the germline ends. Germline V gene lookup returns CDR1 KGHSH and CDR2 LQKENI. The CDR3 is 13 residues long. As DNA, the CDR3 is TGTGCCAGCTCACCCCTACAGTTGGATGAGCAGTTCTTC. This encodes CASSPLQLDEQFF.

This clonotype was counted ten times or more. The chain has TRBV6-4 and TRBJ2-3; no reliable D call. Germline V lookup: CDR1 MRHNA, CDR2 SNTAGT. CDR3 length: 14 amino acids. Trimming left V 5 bases short and J 0 bases short, with 9 bases between. For the CDR3, the DNA is TGTGCCAGCAGTCCTCAACATAGCACAGATACGCAGTATTTT. This gives the protein CASSPQHSTDTQYF.

J is TRBJ2-3 and V is TRBV7-2, with no clear D. Trimming cost V 6 bases and J 0 bases, with 10 bases left between them. The germline V gene has CDR1 SGHTA and CDR2 FQGNSA. This CDR3 is 14 amino acids long. This chain's CDR3 is CASRSDTSTDTQYF. CDR3 coding DNA: TGTGCCAGCAGATCCGACACTAGCACAGATACGCAGTATTTT.

This clonotype came up many times. The rearrangement links TRBV5-6 to TRBJ2-7, with unresolved D. CDR3 length equals 14 residues. V lost 5 bases and J 1 base, leaving 13 bases between the germline ends. CDR1 is SGHDT, CDR2 YYEEEE, per germline. DNA for the CDR3: TGTGCCAGCAGACCAACCTATGGATCCTACGAGCAGTACTTC. Amino acid sequence: CASRPTYGSYEQYF.

About this clonotype itself: A clone one base away is much larger, so this may be a read error. V and J are TRBV12-3 or TRBV12-4 and TRBJ2-7; D assignment may be TRBD1 or TRBD2 (6 bases each). Trimming pared 5 bases from V and 4 bases from J, leaving 18 bases between. This CDR3 comprises 15 residues. Written as DNA, the CDR3 is TGTGCCAGCAGTCCGGAGTGGGGGGACACTTACGAGCAGTACTTC. Translated: CASSPEWGDTYEQYF.

This clonotype showed up many times. This chain links TRBV9 with TRBJ2-1; TRBD2 matches at 15 bases. CDR1 and CDR2 (germline): SGDLS, YYNGEE. The junction had 13 bases not matched to a gene; V was cut back by 5 bases and J by 7 bases. The CDR3 has 18 residues. Here the CDR3 DNA reads TGTGCCAGCAGTCCCGGACTAGCGGGGGGGCCGTATCAGAATGAGCAGTTCTTC. It translates to CASSPGLAGGPYQNEQFF.